The 12 T cell receptor beta chains reported below all come from one sample, sequenced in a study of CD8 T cells in ankylosing spondylitis (TCRdb year 2017). The library was made by 5' RACE. The sequencing machine was an Illumina HiSeq 2500. Through fastp at Q25 and MiXCR, TCRdb rebuilt clones from the public reads, retaining in-frame beta chains. Each record represents a unique CDR3 protein, reported with the most common genes and DNA among its rows. The sample table holds 250,000 to 400,000 distinct CDR3 sequences, of which 11% were seen once. 9.1% of the sample rests with the top ten. Sequencing was done on a sample of blood, either unsorted or a sorted T cell fraction (not recorded which). The receptors stem from a female donor with ankylosing spondylitis or in good health (not recorded which).

This clonotype was recorded a few times. This chain connects TRBV5-1 to TRBJ2-7; 8 nucleotides match TRBD1. J gave up 5 bases and V 4 bases, and 5 bases lay outside the gene matches. There are 13 residues in the CDR3. Germline V gene lookup returns CDR1 SGHRS and CDR2 YFSETQ. The CDR3 sequence: CASSQWGQDEQYF. DNA of the CDR3: TGCGCCAGCAGCCAATGGGGACAGGACGAGCAGTACTTC.

At least ten counts were recorded for this clonotype. This sequence joins TRBV29-1 and TRBJ2-3; TRBD2 matches 8 bases. V was pared by 7 bases and J by 2 bases, with 8 bases of the junction left unmatched. The CDR3 spans 14 residues. Germline V gene data show CDR1 as SQVTM and CDR2 as ANQGSEA. For the CDR3, the DNA is TGCAGCGGTCGGGAACTAGCGGCCACAGATACGCAGTATTTT. It is translated as CSGRELAATDTQYF.

This clonotype was recorded at least ten times. The genes are TRBV24-1 and TRBJ2-5; D may correspond to TRBD1 or TRBD2 (6 bases each). Germline assignment: CDR1 KGHDR and CDR2 SFDVKD. V lost 11 bases and J 3 bases, leaving 12 bases between the germline ends. CDR3 length: 12 amino acids. DNA of the CDR3: TGTGCCATCCGGAGGGACAAAGAGACCCAGTACTTC. Its protein is CAIRRDKETQYF.

The table lists this clonotype with many counts. V usage is TRBV12-3 or TRBV12-4 and J usage is TRBJ2-7; D may be TRBD2 (6 bases). The CDR3 is 13 amino acids. Trimming removed 6 bases from V and 0 bases from J, with 9 bases in between. DNA of the CDR3: TGTGCCAGCAGACAGACTAGCTCCTACGAGCAGTACTTC. Translating gives CASRQTSSYEQYF.

The chain links TRBV5-1 to TRBJ1-4; possibly TRBD1 for D (5 bases). V lost 3 bases and J 0 bases, leaving 15 bases between the germline ends. Per germline, CDR1 SGHRS and CDR2 YFSETQ. The CDR3 is 17 amino acids. The CDR3 DNA sequence: TGCGCCAGCAGCTCCGGGACGGGGACCTCAACTAATGAAAAACTGTTTTTT. Its translation is CASSSGTGTSTNEKLFF.

This clonotype was found many times. The genes are TRBV27 and TRBJ1-4, with TRBD1 matching over 10 bases. This CDR3 is 18 amino acids long. V was pared by 8 bases and J by 2 bases, with 14 bases of the junction left unmatched. In germline, CDR1 is MNHEY, CDR2 SMNVEV (reference sequence). In nucleotides, the CDR3 is TGTGCCAGCGCGAATAGGGACAGGGGAGGGAGGACTAATGAAAAACTGTTTTTT. Its translation is CASANRDRGGRTNEKLFF.

This clonotype came up once. A single base separates this from a much larger clone, so it may be a read error. This chain's CDR3 is CASNSLGQGAWETQYF. The CDR3, as DNA: TGTGCCAGCAACTCCCTTGGACAGGGGGCTTGGGAGACCCAGTACTTC. The chain uses TRBV5-5 and TRBJ2-5; TRBD1 matches at 11 bases. CDR3 length: 16 amino acids. Trimming took 6 bases from V and 5 from J; bases not matched to a gene: 12. Germline-derived CDR1 and CDR2 are SGHKS and YYEKEE (reference sequence).

This clonotype was seen ten or more times. The chain links TRBV5-1 to TRBJ1-5; D unclear. Germline CDR1 and CDR2: SGHRS and YFSETQ. This CDR3 comprises 14 residues. Trimming shortened V by 4 bases and J by 0 bases, and 8 bases separated the two germline ends. The CDR3 protein is CASSADPSNQPQHF. Written as DNA, the CDR3 is TGCGCCAGCAGCGCCGACCCTAGCAATCAGCCCCAGCATTTT. The whole variable domain, filled in from reference TRBV5-1 and TRBJ1-5, reads KAGVTQTPRYLIKTRGQQVTLSCSPISGHRSVSWYQQTPGQGLQFLFEYFSETQRNKGNFPGRFSGRQFSNSRSEMNVSTLELGDSALYLCASSADPSNQPQHFGDGTRLSIL.

This clonotype showed up many times. The chain uses TRBV19 and TRBJ1-5; 8 bases line up with TRBD1. The germline V gene has CDR1 LNHDA and CDR2 SQIVND (reference sequence). This CDR3 is 17 amino acids long. The J segment lost 0 bases and the V segment lost 1 base, leaving 5 bases of the junction unmatched. This CDR3 is CASSIGQGSTSNQPQHF. CDR3 in DNA: TGTGCCAGTAGTATAGGACAGGGGTCTACTAGCAATCAGCCCCAGCATTTT.

This clonotype was detected a few times. The chain joins TRBV7-9 to TRBJ2-7; tentatively, D is TRBD2 (5 bases). The CDR3 is 12 amino acids. The V gene lost 9 bases and the J gene lost 9 bases, with 18 bases spanning the gap. The germline gives CDR1 SEHNR, CDR2 FQNEAQ (reference sequence). CDR3 residues: CASSVGTEVQYF. The CDR3 bases are TGTGCCAGTAGCGTGGGCACCGAGGTGCAGTACTTC. The variable domain in full, with the rest retrieved from reference TRBV7-9 and TRBJ2-7, is DTGVSQNPRHKITKRGQNVTFRCDPISEHNRLYWYRQTLGQGPEFLTYFQNEAQLEKSRLLSDRFSAERPKGSFSTLEIQRTEQGDSAMYLCASSVGTEVQYFGPGTRLTVT.

Comment on this clonotype: A read error is possible here, since a much larger clone lies one base away. V and J are TRBV20-1 and TRBJ2-7, with a tentative D call TRBD2 (5 bases). The CDR3 length is 16 residues. Germline-derived CDR1 and CDR2 are DFQATT and SNEGSKA (reference sequence). The CDR3 here is CCARDQGRVEPYEQYF. CDR3 sequence (DNA): TGCTGTGCTAGAGATCAAGGGCGGGTGGAACCCTACGAGCAGTACTTC.

The chain has TRBV5-1 and TRBJ1-3, with 7 positions matching TRBD1. J was trimmed by 11 bases and V by 0 bases; bases with no gene match: 11. Germline V gene sequence: CDR1 SGHRS, CDR2 YFSETQ. CDR3 length: 15 amino acids. The CDR3, as DNA: TGCGCCAGCAGCTTGGCCGGACAGGCCGGCGACCCCATATATTTT. It is translated as CASSLAGQAGDPIYF.